This entry lists 21 T cell receptor beta chains sequenced from one sample in a study of T cell changes during pregnancy in multiple sclerosis. Data came from immunoSEQ multiplex PCR; TCRdb stores just in-frame clones and leaves some out. The sample has about 51,000 clones; 94% are singletons. The sequencing here drew on CD4+ T cells from peripheral blood mononuclear cells, taken in the second trimester of pregnancy. The receptors come from a female donor with multiple sclerosis, enrolled in a pregnancy study.

V gene TRBV6-1 combines with J gene TRBJ2-6; D gene ambiguous. This CDR3 region has 14 residues. Germline CDR1 reads MNHNS; CDR2 reads SASEGT. V lost 6 bases and J 1 base, leaving 7 bases between the germline ends. The CDR3 reads CASSLLSGANVLTF. CDR3 in DNA: TGTGCCAGCAGCCTTCTATCTGGGGCCAACGTCCTGACTTTC.

The CDR3 region has the DNA TGTGCCAGCAGTAGGTCCGGGACTTCCACCGGGGAGCTGTTTTTT. This translates into CASSRSGTSTGELFF. The V and J genes are TRBV2 and TRBJ2-2, with D possibly matching TRBD2 (6 bases). Trimming took off 5 bases at V and 4 bases at J, with 14 bases between the two ends. The CDR3 covers 15 residues. Germline CDR1 and CDR2: SNHLY and FYNNEI.

This chain joins TRBV5-4 and TRBJ1-2; D is uncertain. The germline V gene has CDR1 SGHNT and CDR2 YYREEE (reference sequence). The CDR3 has 12 amino acids. Trimming took off 2 bases at V and 1 base at J, with 3 bases between the two ends. As DNA, the CDR3 is TGTGCCAGCAGCTTCAATAACTATGGCTACACCTTC. Translated, it gives CASSFNNYGYTF.

The V gene is TRBV18, the J gene TRBJ2-7; D is perhaps TRBD2 (5 bases). The ends were cut back, 3 bases at V and 2 bases at J, with 14 bases in the middle. The CDR3 extends over 15 amino acids. In germline, CDR1 is KGHSH, CDR2 LQKENI. The CDR3 DNA reads TGTGCCAGCTCACCTTTCGGGGATGCGACCTACGAGCAGTACTTC. Residues: CASSPFGDATYEQYF.

J is TRBJ2-1 and V is TRBV9; 10 bases match TRBD2. The CDR3 extends over 16 amino acids. Germline V gives CDR1 SGDLS, CDR2 YYNGEE. Germline trimming cut 4 bases from V and 4 bases from J; bases unmatched to any gene: 8. CDR3 DNA sequence: TGTGCCAGCAGCCCTTCCACTAGCGGGGTTTACAATGAGCAGTTCTTC. Its translation: CASSPSTSGVYNEQFF.

This clone was detected only once. CDR3 in DNA: TGTGCCAGCAGCCCTACACCAAAAGGACATACCTCTGGAAACACCATATATTTT. Its protein is CASSPTPKGHTSGNTIYF. The chain employs TRBV7-9 and TRBJ1-3; tentatively, D is TRBD1 (5 bases). The CDR3 sequence is 18 residues long. The germline V gene encodes CDR1 SEHNR and CDR2 FQNEAQ (reference sequence). With 5 bases removed from V and 0 bases from J, the gap between germline ends came to 20 bases.

The chain combines TRBV6-5 with TRBJ2-3; 7 bases map to TRBD2. The CDR3 length is 12 residues. Germline CDR1 is MNHEY and CDR2 is SVGAGI. The junction had 8 bases not matched to a gene; V was cut back by 8 bases and J by 9 bases. In nucleotides, the CDR3 is TGTGCCAGCTTAGGAAGCGGGGCCACGCAGTATTTT. The encoded protein is CASLGSGATQYF.

This clone was detected only a few times. V is TRBV2 and J is TRBJ1-5, with a weak D call TRBD1 (5 bases). Trimming took off 7 bases at V and 0 bases at J, with 7 bases between the two ends. The CDR3 sequence is 13 residues long. CDR1 is SNHLY, CDR2 FYNNEI, per germline. The DNA of the CDR3 is TGTGCCAGCAAGGGGAATAGCAATCAGCCCCAGCATTTT. It yields the protein CASKGNSNQPQHF. The full variable domain, its missing parts supplied by reference TRBV2 and TRBJ1-5, is EPEVTQTPSHQVTQMGQEVILRCVPISNHLYFYWYRQILGQKVEFLVSFYNNEISEKSEIFDDQFSVERPDGSNFTLKIRSTKLEDSAMYFCASKGNSNQPQHFGDGTRLSIL.

The J gene is TRBJ2-2, the V gene TRBV6-1; 7 bases align to TRBD1. Trimming took 5 bases from V and 0 from J; bases not matched to a gene: 3. This CDR3 contains 15 residues. Per the germline V gene, CDR1 is MNHNS and CDR2 is SASEGT. DNA for the CDR3: TGTGCCAGCAGTTTCGGACAGGCGAACACCGGGGAGCTGTTTTTT. Translation gives CASSFGQANTGELFF.

The chain employs TRBV7-2 and TRBJ1-5; the D is unclear. CDR3 length: 13 residues. CDR1 is SGHTA, CDR2 FQGNSA, per germline. Trimming pared 1 base from V and 8 bases from J, leaving 9 bases between. The CDR3 loop is CASSLEVSKPQHF. CDR3 sequence (DNA): TGTGCCAGCAGCTTAGAAGTGAGTAAGCCCCAGCATTTT.

Only one count was recorded for this clone. The chain uses TRBV4-2 and TRBJ1-5; no definite D call. This CDR3 region has 17 residues. Trimming left V 0 bases short and J 0 bases short, with 12 bases between. Germline loops: CDR1 LGHNA, CDR2 YNFKEQ. This chain's CDR3 is CASSQERGQDSNQPQHF. CDR3 DNA sequence: TGTGCCAGCAGCCAAGAGAGAGGGCAGGATAGCAATCAGCCCCAGCATTTT.

The chain combines TRBV27 with TRBJ1-2, with unresolved D. Trimming removed 3 bases from V and 2 bases from J, with 10 bases in between. This CDR3 has 14 residues. In germline, CDR1 is MNHEY, CDR2 SMNVEV (reference sequence). DNA for the CDR3: TGTGCCAGCAGTTTGGATGCGGGGAACTATGGCTACACCTTC. Its translation is CASSLDAGNYGYTF.

The chain is built from TRBV12-5 and TRBJ2-1; D perhaps matches TRBD1 (5 bases). This CDR3 has 16 amino acids. Trimming took off 6 bases at V and 6 bases at J, with 21 bases between the two ends. In germline, CDR1 is LGHNT, CDR2 FRNRAP. This chain's CDR3 is CASGRDHMGRGNEQFF. CDR3 bases: TGTGCTAGTGGACGCGACCACATGGGGCGAGGCAATGAGCAGTTCTTC. The full variable domain, in which reference TRBV12-5 and TRBJ2-1 provide the parts outside the CDR3, is DARVTQTPRHKVTEMGQEVTMRCQPILGHNTVFWYRQTMMQGLELLAYFRNRAPLDDSGMPKDRFSAEMPDATLATLKIQPSEPRDSAVYFCASGRDHMGRGNEQFFGPGTRLTVL.

The genes are TRBV5-5 and TRBJ1-2; 7 bases are shared with TRBD1. J gave up 5 bases and V 2 bases, and 6 bases lay outside the gene matches. The V gene's germline CDR1 is SGHKS and CDR2 YYEKEE (reference sequence). This CDR3 is built from 14 residues. The CDR3 sequence: CASSFGQGGYGYTF. The DNA for the CDR3 is TGTGCCAGCAGCTTCGGGCAGGGGGGTTATGGCTACACCTTC.

The chain links TRBV7-2 to TRBJ1-5, with D possibly TRBD1 on 6 matching bases. The germline V gene encodes CDR1 SGHTA and CDR2 FQGNSA. V was clipped by 2 bases and J by 3 bases, with 11 bases between them. The CDR3 runs 15 residues. The CDR3 loop is CASSLNGQFNQPQHF. CDR3 DNA sequence: TGTGCCAGCAGCTTAAATGGACAGTTCAATCAGCCCCAGCATTTT.

The chain joins TRBV30 to TRBJ2-3, with 7 bases that match TRBD2. Germline assignment: CDR1 GTSNPN and CDR2 SVGIG (reference sequence). The CDR3 consists of 16 residues. The ends lost 2 bases at V and 2 bases at J; junction bases unmatched: 10. The DNA for the CDR3 is TGTGCCTGGAGTTCCTCTAGCGGACTACTCACAGATACGCAGTATTTT. This translates into CAWSSSSGLLTDTQYF.

This clone was counted a few times. The chain recombines TRBV6-1 with TRBJ2-3, with 7 nucleotides matching TRBD2. Germline CDR1 reads MNHNS; CDR2 reads SASEGT. V lost 3 bases to trimming and J lost 0 bases; unmatched junction nucleotides: 9. The CDR3 runs to 17 residues. This chain's CDR3 is CASSDRWGLHSTDTQYF. For the CDR3, the DNA is TGTGCCAGCAGTGATAGATGGGGACTACATAGCACAGATACGCAGTATTTT.

The chain carries TRBV11-2 and TRBJ1-2; D is possibly TRBD1 (5 bases). Trimming pared 5 bases from V and 2 bases from J, leaving 12 bases between. The CDR3 is 14 amino acids. CDR1 and CDR2 from the germline V gene are SGHAT and FQNNGV. The CDR3, as DNA: TGTGCCAGCAGCCACAGGTTGGGGAACTATGGCTACACCTTC. Translated, it gives CASSHRLGNYGYTF. Full variable domain (rest looked up from reference TRBV11-2 and TRBJ1-2): EAGVAQSPRYKIIEKRQSVAFWCNPISGHATLYWYQQILGQGPKLLIQFQNNGVVDDSQLPKDRFSAERLKGVDSTLKIQPAKLEDSAVYLCASSHRLGNYGYTFGSGTRLTVV.

The count of this clone is one. J is TRBJ2-7 and V is TRBV5-6, with unresolved D. Trimming took 0 bases from V and 7 from J, leaving 8 bases between them. The CDR3 consists of 12 residues. Germline loops: CDR1 SGHDT, CDR2 YYEEEE. The CDR3 DNA follows: TGTGCCAGCAGCTTGGCCACTTGGGAGCAGTACTTC. Protein sequence: CASSLATWEQYF.

This chain uses TRBV5-1 with TRBJ2-2; 10 positions match TRBD1. V lost 0 bases and J lost 5; bases outside the gene matches: 7. This CDR3 region has 17 residues. The germline V gene encodes CDR1 SGHRS and CDR2 YFSETQ. This CDR3 is CASSLEGQGILTGELFF. The CDR3 DNA is TGCGCCAGCAGCTTGGAGGGACAGGGGATCCTGACCGGGGAGCTGTTTTTT.

The rearrangement uses TRBV5-1 and TRBJ1-3; unclear D gene. CDR1 SGHRS and CDR2 YFSETQ come from the germline V gene. The CDR3 extends over 16 amino acids. V was pared by 5 bases and J by 1 base, with 16 bases between. The CDR3 nucleotides read TGCGCCAGCAGTCTTCGGGAATTTAGTTCTGGAAACACCATATATTTT. Encoded protein: CASSLREFSSGNTIYF.